Presented here are 16 T cell receptor beta chains from one specimen sequenced in a study of cytomegalovirus exposure and HLA in healthy donors. Libraries were prepared by immunoSEQ multiplex PCR; TCRdb keeps only in-frame clonotypes and omits some of them. The repertoire holds roughly 70,000 clones, with roughly 95% as singletons. Sequenced sample: PBMCs. The receptors stem from a man younger than 35 in good health and CMV-seronegative.

The V call is TRBV30, the J call TRBJ1-6; 7 bases align to TRBD1. In germline, CDR1 is GTSNPN, CDR2 SVGIG (reference sequence). Trimming removed 7 bases from V and 10 bases from J; junction bases left unmatched: 16. The length of the CDR3 is 15 residues. For the CDR3, the DNA is TGTGCCTTTGACAGGGATGGGGCACGAGAATCACCCCTCCACTTT. Translating gives CAFDRDGARESPLHF. Filled out from reference TRBV30 and TRBJ1-6, the complete variable domain reads SQTIHQWPATLVQPVGSPLSLECTVEGTSNPNLYWYRQAAGRGLQLLFYSVGIGQISSEVPQNLSASRPQDRQFILSSKKLLLSDSGFYLCAFDRDGARESPLHFGNGTRLTVT.

The V gene is TRBV5-1, the J gene TRBJ1-2, with D perhaps TRBD1 (5 bases). Trimming stripped 4 bases from V and 6 bases from J, with 19 bases between. The germline V gene encodes CDR1 SGHRS and CDR2 YFSETQ. The CDR3 extends over 15 amino acids. The DNA for the CDR3 is TGCGCCAGCAGCCCCCCCGGGAGCCAGGGCGATGGCTACACCTTC. Amino acids: CASSPPGSQGDGYTF.

This chain joins TRBV2 and TRBJ2-3; no reliable D call. The CDR3 sequence is 15 residues long. The V gene lost 4 bases and the J gene lost 2 bases, with 13 bases spanning the gap. CDR1 is SNHLY, CDR2 FYNNEI, per germline. The CDR3 nucleotides are TGTGCCAGCAGTGGCTCCGGGTTCTCCACAGATACGCAGTATTTT. Translating gives CASSGSGFSTDTQYF.

The DNA of the CDR3 is TGTGCCTGGGTCGGACAGGGAAGGCCCGGCGGGGCCAACGTCCTGACTTTC. Its translation is CAWVGQGRPGGANVLTF. This chain joins TRBV30 and TRBJ2-6; 8 nucleotides align to TRBD1. After removal of 5 bases from V and 4 bases from J, the junction contained 13 bases not matched to a gene. Germline values: CDR1 GTSNPN, CDR2 SVGIG (reference sequence). The CDR3 is made up of 17 amino acids.

The J gene is TRBJ1-2, the V gene TRBV10-3; D might be TRBD1 (5 bases). The CDR3 totals 16 residues. Germline V gene lookup returns CDR1 ENHRY and CDR2 SYGVKD. Trimming removed 6 bases from V and 3 bases from J, with 20 bases in between. CDR3 in DNA: TGTGCCATCAGAACATCGGTGGGGGGGATTTACTATGGCTACACCTTC. This gives the protein CAIRTSVGGIYYGYTF.

This clone appeared once. The V and J genes are TRBV5-6 and TRBJ2-2, with TRBD2 identical over 7 bases. Unmatched junction bases numbered 18, after V lost 5 bases and J lost 2 bases. Per the germline V gene, CDR1 is SGHDT and CDR2 is YYEEEE. This CDR3 region has 19 residues. CDR3: CASRLGGTIPNFNTGELFF. The CDR3 DNA reads TGTGCCAGCAGACTGGGGGGGACGATTCCCAATTTTAACACCGGGGAGCTGTTTTTT. The full variable domain, completed using reference TRBV5-6 and TRBJ2-2, is DAGVTQSPTHLIKTRGQQVTLRCSPKSGHDTVSWYQQALGQGPQFIFQYYEEEERQRGNFPDRFSGHQFPNYSSELNVNALLLGDSALYLCASRLGGTIPNFNTGELFFGEGSRLTVL.

This clone was seen a single time. The gene calls are TRBV27 and TRBJ1-2, with 9 bases identical to TRBD1. Germline V gives CDR1 MNHEY, CDR2 SMNVEV (reference sequence). Trimming removed 6 bases from V and 2 bases from J; junction bases left unmatched: 4. CDR3 length: 14 residues. The CDR3 DNA is TGTGCCAGCAGACCGACAGGGGGGAACTATGGCTACACCTTC. This encodes CASRPTGGNYGYTF.

This clone was detected only once. The rearrangement joins TRBV27 to TRBJ1-1; no firm D call. The CDR3 is 12 residues long. The germline gives CDR1 MNHEY, CDR2 SMNVEV (reference sequence). The V end lost 8 bases, the J end lost 0 bases, and 7 bases lay between the germline ends. CDR3 nucleotides: TGTGCCAGCGGCAGGTTGAACACTGAAGCTTTCTTT. This translates into CASGRLNTEAFF.

V is TRBV2 and J is TRBJ1-4; D unclear. Germline V CDR1 and CDR2: SNHLY, FYNNEI. Trimming stripped 7 bases from V and 6 bases from J, with 12 bases between. The CDR3 covers 13 residues. CDR3: CASKGVRDEKLFF. CDR3 in DNA: TGTGCCAGCAAGGGAGTAAGAGATGAAAAACTGTTTTTT.

This clone was seen a single time. The V gene is TRBV5-5, the J gene TRBJ2-1; 7 bases align to TRBD1. Per the germline V gene, CDR1 is SGHKS and CDR2 is YYEKEE (reference sequence). This CDR3 has 15 amino acids. Germline trimming cut 0 bases from V and 1 base from J; bases unmatched to any gene: 1. CDR3 sequence reads: CASSLVQGSYNEQFF. In DNA form, the CDR3 reads TGTGCCAGCAGCTTGGTACAGGGGTCCTACAATGAGCAGTTCTTC.

The V and J genes are TRBV28 and TRBJ2-5, with TRBD2 matching 8 bases. This CDR3 contains 17 residues. Germline CDR1 and CDR2: MDHEN and SYDVKM. V lost 5 bases and J lost 2; bases outside the gene matches: 13. The CDR3 DNA reads as TGTGCCAGCAGTCCCTTAGCGGGGATCCTAACACAAGAGACCCAGTACTTC. As protein: CASSPLAGILTQETQYF.

The chain carries TRBV6-4 and TRBJ1-2, with 8 bases identical to TRBD1. The CDR3 loop spans 12 amino acids. Germline lookup yields CDR1 MRHNA and CDR2 SNTAGT. Losses at the gene ends were 9 bases for V and 4 bases for J; bases not matched to a gene: 4. CDR3 DNA: TGTGCCAGACGGACAGGGCTCTATGGCTACACCTTC. This codes for CARRTGLYGYTF.

The rearrangement links TRBV19 to TRBJ1-6, with TRBD1 identical over 9 bases. This CDR3 has 15 amino acids. V was pared by 2 bases and J by 9 bases, with 5 bases of the junction left unmatched. Germline V gives CDR1 LNHDA, CDR2 SQIVND (reference sequence). This CDR3 reads CASSITGTGSSPLHF. CDR3 coding DNA: TGTGCCAGTAGTATAACCGGGACAGGGTCTTCACCCCTCCACTTT.

The rearrangement uses TRBV11-2 and TRBJ2-3, with a tentative D call TRBD2 (5 bases). The CDR3 extends over 12 amino acids. Germline-derived CDR1 and CDR2 are SGHAT and FQNNGV. Trimming took off 5 bases at V and 7 bases at J, with 10 bases between the two ends. The CDR3 protein is CASSLSGNTQYF. The DNA for the CDR3 is TGTGCCAGCAGCCTCTCCGGGAATACGCAGTATTTT.

The rearrangement joins TRBV11-2 to TRBJ2-7; D is unclear. The CDR3 length is 10 residues. Per germline, CDR1 SGHAT and CDR2 FQNNGV. Trimming removed 8 bases at V and 2 bases at J, with 4 bases between. This CDR3 reads CASGPYEQYF. In DNA, the CDR3 is TGTGCCAGCGGGCCCTACGAGCAGTACTTC.

This chain links TRBV5-1 with TRBJ2-3; TRBD1 aligns across 7 bases. The germline V gene has CDR1 SGHRS and CDR2 YFSETQ. V gave up 2 bases and J gave up 2 bases; unmatched junction bases: 8. The CDR3 loop spans 16 amino acids. CDR3 sequence reads: CASSLALGTATDTQYF. The CDR3, as DNA: TGCGCCAGCAGCTTAGCCTTAGGGACAGCCACAGATACGCAGTATTTT.